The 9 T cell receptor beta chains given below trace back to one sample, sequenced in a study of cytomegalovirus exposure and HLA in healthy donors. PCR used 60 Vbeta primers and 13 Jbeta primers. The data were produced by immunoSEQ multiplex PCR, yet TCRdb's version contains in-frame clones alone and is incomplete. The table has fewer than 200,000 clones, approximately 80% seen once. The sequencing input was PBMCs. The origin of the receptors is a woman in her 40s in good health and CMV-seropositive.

The CDR3 sequence is CASSLSGSHYGYTF. The CDR3 bases are TGCGCCAGCAGCCTCTCCGGGTCTCACTATGGCTACACCTTC. The chain employs TRBV4-3 and TRBJ1-2; D gene uncertain. The CDR3 is 14 amino acids. Germline assignment: CDR1 LGHNA and CDR2 YSLEER. Trimming pared 4 bases from V and 3 bases from J, leaving 12 bases between.

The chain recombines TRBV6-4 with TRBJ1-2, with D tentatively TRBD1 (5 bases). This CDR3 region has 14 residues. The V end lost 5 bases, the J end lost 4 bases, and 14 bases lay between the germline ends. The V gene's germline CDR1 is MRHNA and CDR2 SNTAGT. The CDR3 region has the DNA TGTGCCAGCAGTAGACAGCCAATAGGCTATGGCTACACCTTC. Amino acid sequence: CASSRQPIGYGYTF.

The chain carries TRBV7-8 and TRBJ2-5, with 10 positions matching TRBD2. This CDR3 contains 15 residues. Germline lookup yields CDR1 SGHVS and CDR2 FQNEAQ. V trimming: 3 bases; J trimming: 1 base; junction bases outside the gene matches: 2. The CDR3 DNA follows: TGTGCCAGCAGCTTGAGCGGGGGGGCCCAAGAGACCCAGTACTTC. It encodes CASSLSGGAQETQYF.

In nucleotides, the CDR3 is TGTGCCAGCAGCTTAGGCCGGCGGGGGGGGGAGGAGACCCAGTACTTC. This translates into CASSLGRRGGEETQYF. V and J are TRBV7-2 and TRBJ2-5; the match to TRBD2 covers 9 bases. The V and J ends lost 1 base and 5 bases, in that order; junction bases with no gene match: 8. Germline-derived CDR1 and CDR2 are SGHTA and FQGNSA. The CDR3 sequence is 16 residues long. Full variable domain (rest looked up from reference TRBV7-2 and TRBJ2-5): GAGVSQSPSNKVTEKGKDVELRCDPISGHTALYWYRQSLGQGLEFLIYFQGNSAPDKSGLPSDRFSAERTGGSVSTLTIQRTQQEDSAVYLCASSLGRRGGEETQYFGPGTRLLVL.

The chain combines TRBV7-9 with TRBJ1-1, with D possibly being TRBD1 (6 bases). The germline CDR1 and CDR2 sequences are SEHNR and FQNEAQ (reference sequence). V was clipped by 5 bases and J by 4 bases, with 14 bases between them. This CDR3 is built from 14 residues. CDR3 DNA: TGTGCCAGCAGCCCTTCGGGGGGCCCCACTGAAGCTTTCTTT. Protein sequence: CASSPSGGPTEAFF.

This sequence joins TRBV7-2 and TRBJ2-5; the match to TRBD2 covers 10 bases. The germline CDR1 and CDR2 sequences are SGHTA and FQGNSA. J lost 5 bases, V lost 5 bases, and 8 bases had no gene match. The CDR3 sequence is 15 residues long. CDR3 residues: CASSPERGGRETQYF. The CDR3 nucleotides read TGTGCCAGCAGCCCTGAGCGGGGGGGCCGGGAGACCCAGTACTTC.

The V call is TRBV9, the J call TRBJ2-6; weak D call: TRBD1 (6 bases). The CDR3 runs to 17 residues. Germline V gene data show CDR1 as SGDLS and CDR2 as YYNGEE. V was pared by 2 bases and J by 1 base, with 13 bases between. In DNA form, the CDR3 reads TGTGCCAGCAGCGTCGAAGGACAGATGTCTGGGGCCAACGTCCTGACTTTC. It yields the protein CASSVEGQMSGANVLTF.

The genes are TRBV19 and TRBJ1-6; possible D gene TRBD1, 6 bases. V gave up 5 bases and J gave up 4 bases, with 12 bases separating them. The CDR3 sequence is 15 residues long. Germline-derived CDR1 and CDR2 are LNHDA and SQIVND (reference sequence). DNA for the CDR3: TGTGCCAGTAGTTCCCGGACAGTTTATAATTCACCCCTCCACTTT. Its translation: CASSSRTVYNSPLHF.

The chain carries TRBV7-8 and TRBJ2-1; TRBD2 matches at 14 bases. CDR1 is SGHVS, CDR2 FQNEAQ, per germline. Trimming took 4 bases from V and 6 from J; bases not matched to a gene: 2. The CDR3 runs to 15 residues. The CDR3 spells CASSSGLAGGNEQFF. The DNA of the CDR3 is TGTGCCAGCAGCTCCGGACTAGCGGGGGGCAATGAGCAGTTCTTC.